This T cell receptor (beta chain) was captured in a study of T-cell reconstitution after alpha-beta-depleted transplantation in children. As it was prepared, the TCRbeta library received unique molecular identifiers. Using its own MiXCR run on the PCR reads, TCRdb lists one record per CDR3 protein. Here the sample spans 250,000 to 400,000 distinct CDR3 sequences, over 20% being singletons. The study's findings and limits: As was reported, about two months after transplant, alpha-beta T cells came from several hundred expanded graft clones. TCRbeta diversity was high at day 60 in some patients (a result of surviving recipient T cells and thymic progenitors). Hyperexpanded clones declined; after one year, newly produced T cells mostly supplied diversity.

This clonotype was detected a few times. Its antigen is as yet unknown. CDR1 is SGDLS, CDR2 YYNGEE, per germline. CDR3 length: 16 residues. V trimming: 3 bases; J trimming: 0 bases; junction bases outside the gene matches: 7. The sequences come from PBMCs, mostly from graft donor cells, collected 180 days after TCRalphabeta/CD19-depleted stem cell transplant. This chain links TRBV9 with TRBJ1-1; TRBD1 aligns across 8 bases. The TCR sequence derives from a male patient younger than 18 who had a stem cell transplant for acute lymphoblastic leukemia, so the T cells may come from the graft donor. DNA of the CDR3: TGTGCCAGCAGCGGCCCAGGGGGCACAGTGAACACTGAAGCTTTCTTT. This codes for CASSGPGGTVNTEAFF.